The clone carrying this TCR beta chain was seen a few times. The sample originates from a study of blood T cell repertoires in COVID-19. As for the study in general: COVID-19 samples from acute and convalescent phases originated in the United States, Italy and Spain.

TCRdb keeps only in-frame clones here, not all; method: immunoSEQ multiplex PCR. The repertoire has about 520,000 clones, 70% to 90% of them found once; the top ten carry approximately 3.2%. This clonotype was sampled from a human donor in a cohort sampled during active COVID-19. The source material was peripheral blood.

The CDR3 coding sequence is TGTGCCAGTAGTCCAAGCGGGACTCACAATGAGCAGTTCTTC. Translated: CASSPSGTHNEQFF. The chain carries TRBV19 and TRBJ2-1; 7 bases fit TRBD2. CDR1 LNHDA and CDR2 SQIVND come from the germline V gene (reference sequence). Losses at the gene ends were 5 bases for V and 5 bases for J; bases not matched to a gene: 6. The CDR3 contains 14 residues.